A single sample is the source of the 21 T cell receptor beta chains below, sequenced in a study of blood T cell repertoires in COVID-19. Only in-frame clones appear in the TCRdb table, and some are missing; sequencing was by immunoSEQ multiplex PCR. The profile shows approximately 230,000 clones, 85% to 90% of them singletons. The source material was PBMCs or T cells enriched from blood (not recorded which). The receptors were gathered from a woman in her forties or fifties with acute COVID-19.

The chain has TRBV7-2 and TRBJ2-1, with D uncertain. Germline assignment: CDR1 SGHTA and CDR2 FQGNSA. The CDR3 length is 15 residues. Trimming stripped 3 bases from V and 0 bases from J, with 9 bases between. The CDR3 sequence is CASSLTTGSYNEQFF. For the CDR3, the DNA is TGTGCCAGCAGCTTGACGACTGGCTCCTACAATGAGCAGTTCTTC. Full variable domain (remainder filled in from reference TRBV7-2 and TRBJ2-1): GAGVSQSPSNKVTEKGKDVELRCDPISGHTALYWYRQSLGQGLEFLIYFQGNSAPDKSGLPSDRFSAERTGGSVSTLTIQRTQQEDSAVYLCASSLTTGSYNEQFFGPGTRLTVL.

V and J are TRBV27 and TRBJ2-7; 9 positions agree with TRBD2. In germline, CDR1 is MNHEY, CDR2 SMNVEV (reference sequence). This CDR3 is built from 14 residues. J gave up 6 bases and V 6 bases, and 9 bases lay outside the gene matches. The CDR3 coding sequence is TGTGCCAGCAGAGGGAGCGGGAGGATGCGCGAGCAGTACTTC. Translating gives CASRGSGRMREQYF.

This rearrangement joins TRBV28 to TRBJ2-7; TRBD1 is a possible D gene (8 bases). V dropped 1 base and J dropped 1 base, with 11 bases sitting between them. Germline values: CDR1 MDHEN, CDR2 SYDVKM. The CDR3 has 15 amino acids. The DNA of the CDR3 is TGTGCCAGCAGTTTATACAGGGGGGGTTCCTACGAGCAGTACTTC. Its translation: CASSLYRGGSYEQYF.

The genes are TRBV14 and TRBJ1-1; possibly TRBD1 for D (5 bases). The CDR3 contains 14 residues. V shed 0 bases and J shed 6 bases, with 11 bases lying between them. Germline loops: CDR1 SGHDN, CDR2 FVKESK. The CDR3 spells CASSQELTASEAFF. The CDR3 DNA sequence: TGTGCCAGCAGCCAAGAGTTGACAGCCTCTGAAGCTTTCTTT.

This clone appeared a single time. The chain combines TRBV28 with TRBJ2-7; D might be TRBD1 (5 bases). Trimming took 2 bases from V and 3 from J, leaving 8 bases between them. This CDR3 is built from 13 residues. CDR1 MDHEN and CDR2 SYDVKM come from the germline V gene. DNA of the CDR3: TGTGCCAGCAGTTTACAGGGAATCTACGAGCAGTACTTC. It specifies CASSLQGIYEQYF.

In its sample, this clone was seen once. CDR3: CASSLNRERTFTDTQYF. In nucleotides, the CDR3 is TGCGCCAGCAGCTTGAATCGGGAGCGGACCTTCACAGATACGCAGTATTTT. This chain links TRBV5-1 with TRBJ2-3; maybe TRBD2 (6 bases). V was pared by 1 base and J by 2 bases, with 17 bases between. This CDR3 contains 17 residues. The V gene's germline CDR1 is SGHRS and CDR2 YFSETQ. The variable domain in full, completed from reference TRBV5-1 and TRBJ2-3, reads KAGVTQTPRYLIKTRGQQVTLSCSPISGHRSVSWYQQTPGQGLQFLFEYFSETQRNKGNFPGRFSGRQFSNSRSEMNVSTLELGDSALYLCASSLNRERTFTDTQYFGPGTRLTVL.

The chain is built from TRBV4-1 and TRBJ1-1, with D possibly TRBD1 on 5 matching bases. V was cut by 1 base and J by 7 bases, with 10 bases left in between. The germline gives CDR1 MGHRA, CDR2 YSYEKL. The CDR3 has 13 amino acids. The CDR3 protein is CASSQARGYEAFF. As DNA, the CDR3 is TGCGCCAGCAGCCAAGCTAGGGGCTATGAAGCTTTCTTT.

The rearrangement links TRBV5-5 to TRBJ2-1; 10 positions match TRBD2. With 0 bases clipped from V and 10 bases from J, the junction kept 10 bases outside the gene matches. Germline V CDR1 and CDR2: SGHKS, YYEKEE (reference sequence). The CDR3 covers 16 residues. This CDR3 is CASSLGELAGIREQFF. CDR3 coding DNA: TGTGCCAGCAGCTTGGGAGAACTAGCGGGGATTCGGGAGCAGTTCTTC.

This chain joins TRBV5-4 and TRBJ1-4; D perhaps matches TRBD1 (5 bases). Germline CDR1 is SGHNT and CDR2 is YYREEE (reference sequence). V shed 4 bases and J shed 8 bases, with 15 bases lying between them. CDR3 length: 14 amino acids. The chain's CDR3 is CASSPGGTGEKLFF. The DNA for the CDR3 is TGTGCCAGCAGCCCGGGGGGAACTGGGGAAAAACTGTTTTTT.

The CDR3 nucleotides read TGCGCCAGCAGCTTGGACGGTCAAATGGATGAGCAGTTCTTC. Translating it yields CASSLDGQMDEQFF. The chain recombines TRBV5-1 with TRBJ2-1; D is undetermined. The CDR3 extends over 14 amino acids. V was cut by 0 bases and J by 8 bases, with 12 bases left in between. CDR1 and CDR2 (germline): SGHRS, YFSETQ.

The V and J genes are TRBV7-9 and TRBJ2-5, with 12 bases lining up with TRBD1. The CDR3 is 15 residues long. Trimming took 5 bases from V and 3 from J; bases not matched to a gene: 4. The V gene's germline CDR1 is SEHNR and CDR2 FQNEAQ (reference sequence). The CDR3 sequence: CASSRDRGPEETQYF. DNA of the CDR3: TGTGCCAGCAGCCGGGACAGGGGGCCGGAAGAGACCCAGTACTTC. The full variable domain, completed using reference TRBV7-9 and TRBJ2-5, is DTGVSQNPRHKITKRGQNVTFRCDPISEHNRLYWYRQTLGQGPEFLTYFQNEAQLEKSRLLSDRFSAERPKGSFSTLEIQRTEQGDSAMYLCASSRDRGPEETQYFGPGTRLLVL.

This clone has only one observation. V and J are TRBV7-2 and TRBJ1-2; 9 bases are a match to TRBD1. This CDR3 contains 14 residues. Germline V CDR1 and CDR2: SGHTA, FQGNSA. The junction had 7 bases not matched to a gene; V was cut back by 6 bases and J by 5 bases. CDR3 bases: TGTGCCAGCAGTCAACCTGGGACAGGGTATGGCTACACCTTC. Protein: CASSQPGTGYGYTF.

DNA for the CDR3: TGTGCCAGCAGCTTGGGGGCAGGGGCGACTGGAAACACCATATATTTT. The encoded protein is CASSLGAGATGNTIYF. The chain joins TRBV5-6 to TRBJ1-3; a possible D gene is TRBD1 (6 bases). V was pared by 0 bases and J by 2 bases, with 12 bases between. This CDR3 is built from 16 residues. Germline CDR1 and CDR2: SGHDT and YYEEEE.

The rearrangement joins TRBV7-2 to TRBJ2-1, with TRBD2 matching 11 bases. Germline-derived CDR1 and CDR2 are SGHTA and FQGNSA. V gave up 5 bases and J gave up 7 bases; unmatched junction bases: 7. This CDR3 has 15 residues. CDR3 loop: CASSRLAGGGNEQFF. Here the CDR3 DNA reads TGTGCCAGCAGCCGTCTAGCGGGAGGTGGGAATGAGCAGTTCTTC.

The rearrangement joins TRBV3-1 (or the pseudogene TRBV3-2) to TRBJ1-6; TRBD1 aligns across 7 bases. This CDR3 contains 15 residues. The junction had 1 base not matched to a gene; V was cut back by 2 bases and J by 3 bases. CDR1 and CDR2 from the germline V gene are LGHDT and YNNKEL (reference sequence). The DNA of the CDR3 is TGTGCCAGCAGCCAACGGGACAGCTATAATTCACCCCTCCACTTT. Its protein product is CASSQRDSYNSPLHF.

A few counts support this clone. The chain recombines TRBV15 with TRBJ1-5, with TRBD1 matching 9 bases. J lost 4 bases, V lost 0 bases, and 7 bases had no gene match. The CDR3 totals 17 residues. Per the germline V gene, CDR1 is LNHNV and CDR2 is YYDKDF (reference sequence). DNA of the CDR3: TGTGCCACCAGCAGAGACGGGACAGGGTGGGGTAATCAGCCCCAGCATTTT. Amino acid sequence: CATSRDGTGWGNQPQHF.

The count of this clone is one. Different DNA sequences within this sample yield the same CDR3. CDR3 region: CASSIARNTEAFF. In DNA, the CDR3 is TGTGCCAGTAGTATCGCCAGGAACACTGAAGCTTTCTTT. The chain uses TRBV19 and TRBJ1-1; no clear D. The CDR3 contains 13 residues. With 3 bases removed from V and 1 base from J, the gap between germline ends came to 6 bases. Germline V CDR1 and CDR2: LNHDA, SQIVND (reference sequence).

The gene calls are TRBV7-3 and TRBJ2-2; D is possibly TRBD2 (6 bases). Germline CDR1 SGHTA, CDR2 FQGTGA. This CDR3 has 16 amino acids. The V and J ends lost 1 base and 0 bases respectively, with 9 bases between them. CDR3 bases: TGTGCCAGCAGCTTAAATAGCGGAGCGAACACCGGGGAGCTGTTTTTT. Protein product: CASSLNSGANTGELFF.

The chain's CDR3 is CASSLKGREKLFF. The CDR3 DNA follows: TGTGCCAGCAGCTTGAAGGGGAGGGAAAAACTGTTTTTT. This chain uses TRBV7-9 with TRBJ1-4; maybe TRBD1 (5 bases). There are 13 residues in the CDR3. Looked up from germline, CDR1 is SEHNR and CDR2 is FQNEAQ (reference sequence). V was pared by 3 bases and J by 8 bases, with 10 bases between.

The chain joins TRBV7-2 to TRBJ2-1, with a possible D match to TRBD2 (5 bases). The CDR3 has 15 amino acids. CDR1 and CDR2 (germline): SGHTA, FQGNSA. V dropped 1 base and J dropped 0 bases, with 7 bases sitting between them. The CDR3 here is CASSLVGSSYNEQFF. Here the CDR3 DNA reads TGTGCCAGCAGCTTAGTTGGGAGCTCCTACAATGAGCAGTTCTTC.

The chain uses TRBV19 and TRBJ1-5, with 8 bases that match TRBD1. This CDR3 is 16 amino acids long. The germline gives CDR1 LNHDA, CDR2 SQIVND (reference sequence). V shed 6 bases, J shed 3 bases, and the junction held 10 bases outside the gene matches. The CDR3 spells CASRATGAFNNQPQHF. CDR3 nucleotides: TGTGCCAGTAGGGCGACAGGGGCCTTTAACAATCAGCCCCAGCATTTT.